These 13 T cell receptor beta chains were sequenced from one sample in a study of control samples from healthy donors and cancer patients. The repertoire was sequenced with immunoSEQ multiplex PCR; TCRdb's copy has only in-frame clones and lacks some. The sample contains about 160,000 clones, around 93% of which appear only once. The sample consisted of blood. The origin of the receptors is an older woman in good health.

The count of this clone is one. V is TRBV11-3 and J is TRBJ2-7; D gene uncertain. V was trimmed by 5 bases and J by 6 bases, leaving 11 bases between them. The germline CDR1 and CDR2 sequences are SGHNT and YENEEA. This CDR3 has 12 residues. The CDR3 DNA is TGTGCCAGCAGCCTAACCCGTGGCGAGCAGTACTTC. Translation gives CASSLTRGEQYF.

The genes are TRBV4-1 and TRBJ1-3, with D maybe TRBD1 (5 bases). The V gene lost 1 base and the J gene lost 1 base, with 14 bases spanning the gap. Germline CDR1 and CDR2: MGHRA and YSYEKL. The CDR3 covers 17 residues. CDR3 DNA: TGCGCCAGCAGCCAAGCCCCCCCCGGGGGGTCTGGAAACACCATATATTTT. This gives the protein CASSQAPPGGSGNTIYF.

V and J are TRBV7-2 and TRBJ1-1; 7 bases align to TRBD1. This CDR3 region has 11 residues. The junction had 3 bases not matched to a gene; V was cut back by 4 bases and J by 10 bases. Germline V lookup: CDR1 SGHTA, CDR2 FQGNSA. CDR3 loop: CASSSDRVAFF. DNA for the CDR3: TGTGCCAGCAGCTCTGACAGGGTAGCTTTCTTT.

This clone was observed a single time. V usage is TRBV14 and J usage is TRBJ1-1, with D tentatively TRBD1 (5 bases). The germline CDR1 and CDR2 sequences are SGHDN and FVKESK. The CDR3 spans 12 residues. V lost 2 bases, J lost 11 bases, and 12 bases lay in between. The CDR3 coding sequence is TGTGCCAGCAGCCAATTTGGGGGACCGGCTTTCTTT. Translation gives CASSQFGGPAFF.

The chain employs TRBV5-1 and TRBJ2-3; D remains ambiguous. V was shortened by 0 bases and J by 7 bases, with 15 bases between the two germline ends. Germline CDR1 is SGHRS and CDR2 is YFSETQ. The CDR3 covers 15 residues. The CDR3 region is CASSLDTDQGNTQYF. The CDR3 DNA is TGCGCCAGCAGCTTGGATACCGACCAAGGGAATACGCAGTATTTT.

The V call is TRBV27, the J call TRBJ2-3, with D perhaps TRBD1 or TRBD2 (7 bases each). The ends were cut back, 5 bases at V and 4 bases at J, with 16 bases in the middle. This CDR3 is built from 15 residues. Germline assignment: CDR1 MNHEY and CDR2 SMNVEV (reference sequence). The CDR3 DNA sequence: TGTGCCAGCAGTCCCAGGGGGGGGGAGGCAGATACGCAGTATTTT. It yields the protein CASSPRGGEADTQYF.

The chain combines TRBV2 with TRBJ1-5; D is unclear. Germline V gene data show CDR1 as SNHLY and CDR2 as FYNNEI. V was clipped by 4 bases and J by 6 bases, with 16 bases between them. The CDR3 has 15 residues. The chain's CDR3 is CASSVGRTPGQPQHF. CDR3 DNA: TGTGCCAGCAGTGTTGGGCGCACCCCCGGTCAGCCCCAGCATTTT.

DNA for the CDR3: TGTGCCAGCAGTGAAGGATTGGACAATTCACCCCTCCACTTT. It translates to CASSEGLDNSPLHF. The rearrangement joins TRBV6-4 to TRBJ1-6; D is unresolved. This CDR3 comprises 14 residues. V shed 3 bases and J shed 7 bases, with 10 bases lying between them. Germline CDR1 MRHNA, CDR2 SNTAGT.

This clone was counted a single time. The chain has TRBV19 and TRBJ1-2; D is unclear. V lost 0 bases and J 9 bases, leaving 11 bases between the germline ends. The CDR3 sequence is 13 residues long. Germline CDR1 is LNHDA and CDR2 is SQIVND (reference sequence). This chain's CDR3 is CASSIDLTGRYTF. The CDR3 bases are TGTGCCAGTAGTATAGATTTGACGGGCCGCTACACCTTC.

This chain joins TRBV5-1 and TRBJ1-1; D is ambiguous. CDR1 is SGHRS, CDR2 YFSETQ, per germline. The CDR3 totals 16 residues. V dropped 4 bases and J dropped 0 bases, with 16 bases sitting between them. The DNA for the CDR3 is TGCGCCAGCAGCAAGGTCCAAGATAGAATGAACACTGAAGCTTTCTTT. It yields the protein CASSKVQDRMNTEAFF.

This chain joins TRBV18 and TRBJ2-1, with 9 bases that match TRBD1. V shed 6 bases, J shed 3 bases, and the junction held 9 bases outside the gene matches. Germline assignment: CDR1 KGHSH and CDR2 LQKENI. The CDR3 contains 16 residues. The CDR3 DNA reads TGTGCCAGCTCCCGCGGACAGGGGACGGTCTACAATGAGCAGTTCTTC. Residues: CASSRGQGTVYNEQFF.

The DNA for the CDR3 is TGTGCCAGCAGCCCTAGACTAGCGGGGGGCTCAGATACGCAGTATTTT. It translates to CASSPRLAGGSDTQYF. The chain carries TRBV5-4 and TRBJ2-3; TRBD2 aligns across 13 bases. The CDR3 totals 16 residues. J was trimmed by 4 bases and V by 4 bases; bases with no gene match: 6. The germline gives CDR1 SGHNT, CDR2 YYREEE (reference sequence). The variable domain in full, with the rest retrieved from reference TRBV5-4 and TRBJ2-3, is ETGVTQSPTHLIKTRGQQVTLRCSSQSGHNTVSWYQQALGQGPQFIFQYYREEENGRGNFPPRFSGLQFPNYSSELNVNALELDDSALYLCASSPRLAGGSDTQYFGPGTRLTVL.

The chain employs TRBV6-5 and TRBJ2-7; D is possibly TRBD2 (5 bases). From germline, CDR1 is MNHEY and CDR2 SVGAGI. The CDR3 totals 14 residues. V was trimmed by 5 bases and J by 3 bases, leaving 14 bases between them. The CDR3 region has the DNA TGTGCCAGCAGTCCCTCAGGACTGGACTACGAGCAGTACTTC. As protein: CASSPSGLDYEQYF.